The clone carrying this T cell receptor (beta chain) was counted many times. This specimen belongs to a study of shared clonotypes between healthy human individuals. Study-level information: A donor's plate count was three for CD4 naive and three for CD4 memory; CD8 naive had two and CD8 memory one.

Germline CDR1 and CDR2: SGHTA and FQGNSA. This CDR3 spans 13 amino acids. Trimming removed 5 bases from V and 8 bases from J, with 13 bases in between. Each of the donors was a healthy adult who was HIV-negative and had not had a recent acute infection or vaccination. All participating donors were Caucasian adults from Nashville, Tennessee. As processed by the authors: Because ImmunoSEQ provided only junction sequences with no quality scores, the filtering differed. The protocol was immunoSEQ multiplex PCR, while the TCRdb copy is restricted to in-frame clones and leaves out a portion. V, J and clone size were drawn from that table, and D and trimming were deduced from the DNA. Among about 1 million clones listed, around 76% were seen once.

V is TRBV7-2 and J is TRBJ2-1; weak D call: TRBD1 (6 bases). The source material was memory CD4+ T cells sorted from blood. The subset: CD45RA-negative fraction. This receptor was taken from a man aged 18 to 35 in good health. CDR3 in DNA: TGTGCCAGCAGCCCAACAGGGTGGTATGAGCAGTTCTTC. Residues: CASSPTGWYEQFF.